A selection of T cell receptor beta chains follows, all from one sample in a study of shared clonotypes between healthy human individuals. Sequencing used immunoSEQ multiplex PCR; TCRdb keeps in-frame clones, though not all of them. The data contain some 2.4 million clones, 93% of them singletons. Sequenced sample: naive CD4+ T cells from PBMCs. Source of these receptors: a man younger than 35 in good health. Some clones in this sample may be carry-over from other donors' samples. CDR3s include the opening cysteine and the closing phenylalanine or tryptophan. A D gene is named only where the DNA matches it firmly. Expanded clones are given a class, and other clones once, few, many or no size at all.

size,J,D,V,CDR3,DNA
once,TRBJ1-3,NA,TRBV28,CASGSYPLYTIYF,TGTGCCAGCGGCTCTTACCCACTCTACACCATATATTTT
NA,TRBJ2-6,TRBD1,TRBV7-8,CASSSGTGSSGANVLTF,TGTGCCAGCAGCTCCGGGACAGGGAGCTCTGGGGCCAACGTCCTGACTTTC
NA,TRBJ1-3,NA,TRBV6-6,CASSYRSRDTIYF,TGTGCCAGCAGTTACCGTAGTCGGGACACCATATATTTT
NA,TRBJ2-1,NA,TRBV5-1,CASSPTQLTYNEQFF,TGCGCCAGCAGCCCAACACAGTTAACCTACAATGAGCAGTTCTTC
NA,TRBJ2-1,NA,TRBV5-1,CASSFGSYNEQFF,TGCGCCAGCAGCTTCGGGAGCTACAATGAGCAGTTCTTC
once,TRBJ2-7,TRBD2,TRBV28,CASSPGGLAGRGEQYF,TGTGCCAGCAGTCCGGGGGGACTAGCGGGGCGGGGCGAGCAGTACTTC
NA,TRBJ2-5,NA,TRBV7-2,CASSLGAGLGPAQYF,TGTGCCAGCAGCTTAGGTGCAGGGCTGGGACCCGCCCAGTACTTC
NA,TRBJ2-7,NA,TRBV20-1,CSARDRSTQYF,TGCAGTGCTAGAGACCGCAGTACCCAGTACTTC
NA,TRBJ2-3,TRBD2,TRBV19,CASTRSNVAGVGTDTQYF,TGTGCCAGTACCCGCTCCAATGTAGCGGGAGTCGGGACAGATACGCAGTATTTT
NA,TRBJ2-2,NA,TRBV27,CASSLRRDHPTYYANTGELFF,TGTGCCAGCAGTTTAAGGCGGGACCATCCCACGTATTACGCGAACACCGGGGAGCTGTTTTTT
NA,TRBJ2-7,NA,TRBV18,CASSPGGGPVSYEQYF,TGTGCCAGCTCACCAGGAGGGGGCCCCGTCTCCTACGAGCAGTACTTC
NA,TRBJ2-7,NA,TRBV6-1,CASSRRDVDEQYF,TGTGCCAGTTCGCGGCGGGATGTGGACGAGCAGTACTTC
NA,TRBJ2-3,NA,TRBV4-1,CASSPRHPGIDTQYF,TGCGCCAGCAGCCCCCGCCACCCGGGAATCGATACGCAGTATTTT
NA,TRBJ1-2,NA,TRBV28,CASRLQGGNYGYTF,TGTGCCAGCAGGCTCCAAGGGGGGAACTATGGCTACACCTTC